The 12 T cell receptor beta chains below were found in one sample sequenced in a study of shared clonotypes between healthy human individuals. Sequencing used immunoSEQ multiplex PCR; TCRdb keeps in-frame clones, though not all of them. The data show about 990,000 clones, around three quarters seen once. Sequencing was carried out using memory CD4+ T cells from PBMCs. The subset denotes: CD45RA-negative fraction. Source of these receptors: a man between 18 and 29 years old in good health. Some clones in this sample may be carry-over from other donors' samples.

The chain recombines TRBV28 with TRBJ2-7, with TRBD1 matching 8 bases. This CDR3 is 14 amino acids long. V shed 6 bases and J 3 bases; nucleotides not matched to a gene: 7. Germline values: CDR1 MDHEN, CDR2 SYDVKM. The CDR3 is CASSRTGYNYEQYF. CDR3 nucleotides: TGTGCCAGCAGCCGGACAGGGTACAACTACGAGCAGTACTTC.

This clone turned up a few times. The limits of the CDR3 on the DNA are not certain, so only TCRdb's listed CDR3 is given. The gene calls are TRBV19 and TRBJ1-2. The CDR3 is 13 amino acids in total, end residues counted. From germline, CDR1 is LNHDA and CDR2 SQIVND (reference sequence). CDR3 loop: CASSFLENYGYTF.

The table lists this clone with a few counts. The chain is built from TRBV10-3 and TRBJ1-2; TRBD1 might be the D (5 bases). Germline values: CDR1 ENHRY, CDR2 SYGVKD. Trimming pared 6 bases from V and 8 bases from J, leaving 13 bases between. This CDR3 contains 12 residues. CDR3 sequence: CAIRGRDDGYTF. As DNA, the CDR3 is TGTGCCATCAGGGGGCGCGACGACGGCTACACCTTC.

J is TRBJ2-7 and V is TRBV6-6; TRBD1 matches at 8 bases. The germline V gene encodes CDR1 MNHNY and CDR2 SVGAGI (reference sequence). Trimming at V came to 2 bases and at J to 7 bases, leaving 10 bases not matched to a gene. The CDR3 is 15 residues long. The CDR3 DNA reads TGTGCCAGCAGTTACGAGTCGGGACAGGTCTCGGAGCAGTACTTC. This gives the protein CASSYESGQVSEQYF.

The chain uses TRBV5-1 and TRBJ1-5, with a possible D match to TRBD1 (6 bases). Trimming stripped 0 bases from V and 4 bases from J, with 11 bases between. The length of the CDR3 is 15 residues. CDR1 is SGHRS, CDR2 YFSETQ, per germline. The CDR3 here is CASSLEGGWNQPQHF. The CDR3 DNA reads as TGCGCCAGCAGCTTGGAGGGGGGTTGGAATCAGCCCCAGCATTTT.

This clone was counted once. The chain couples TRBV28 to TRBJ1-2; 11 bases agree with TRBD1. Germline loops: CDR1 MDHEN, CDR2 SYDVKM. With 1 base clipped from V and 7 bases from J, the junction kept 8 bases outside the gene matches. The CDR3 totals 16 residues. The CDR3 is CASSLLDRGRMSGYTF. CDR3 nucleotide sequence: TGTGCCAGCAGTTTATTGGACAGGGGGCGCATGAGTGGCTACACCTTC.

For this clone: A far larger clone is one base from this, pointing to a likely read error. The V gene is TRBV7-2, the J gene TRBJ2-3; D may be TRBD1 (5 bases). V lost 8 bases to trimming and J lost 2 bases, with 14 bases between them. The CDR3 spans 14 residues. Germline CDR1 is SGHTA and CDR2 is FQGNSA. CDR3 amino acids: CASAPGYSTDTQYF. In nucleotides, the CDR3 is TGTGCCAGCGCACCAGGGTATTCCACAGATACGCAGTATTTT.

This clone was recorded only once. The V gene is TRBV28, the J gene TRBJ2-7; D is possibly TRBD1 or TRBD2 (6 bases each). The CDR3 is 17 residues long. Trimming took 3 bases from V and 6 from J, leaving 24 bases between them. The V gene's germline CDR1 is MDHEN and CDR2 SYDVKM. The CDR3 DNA follows: TGTGCCAGCAGTTTGGGGGTTCCTTCGGGGGCCAGAGCCGAGCAGTACTTC. Protein: CASSLGVPSGARAEQYF.

This chain links TRBV28 with TRBJ1-2, with a possible D match to TRBD1 (6 bases). The V end was cut by 5 bases, the J end by 4 bases, with 26 bases between. CDR1 is MDHEN, CDR2 SYDVKM, per germline. The CDR3 is made up of 18 amino acids. The CDR3 sequence is CASSPPGVGGAVGYGYTF. The CDR3 DNA follows: TGTGCCAGCAGTCCCCCCGGAGTTGGGGGCGCGGTTGGCTATGGCTACACCTTC.

The chain joins TRBV30 to TRBJ2-3, with D perhaps TRBD2 (5 bases). The germline V and J ends were trimmed by 5 bases and 3 bases, with 6 bases remaining between them. This CDR3 is built from 11 residues. CDR1 is GTSNPN, CDR2 SVGIG, per germline (reference sequence). CDR3 amino acids: CAWGGTDTQYF. Written as DNA, the CDR3 is TGTGCCTGGGGAGGAACAGATACGCAGTATTTT.

The V gene is TRBV5-1, the J gene TRBJ1-1; 9 nucleotides match TRBD1. The CDR3 totals 14 residues. The germline V gene encodes CDR1 SGHRS and CDR2 YFSETQ. Germline trimming cut 8 bases from V and 4 bases from J; bases unmatched to any gene: 9. CDR3 in amino acids: CASNTGGQITEAFF. The CDR3 DNA reads TGCGCCAGTAATACAGGGGGCCAGATCACTGAAGCTTTCTTT.

In this sample, this clone turned up once. The V gene is TRBV4-2, the J gene TRBJ2-7, with unresolved D. CDR3 length: 14 amino acids. Per the germline V gene, CDR1 is LGHNA and CDR2 is YNFKEQ. V lost 0 bases to trimming and J lost 1 base, with 7 bases between them. CDR3 region: CASSQEMGSYEQYF. The CDR3 DNA reads as TGTGCCAGCAGCCAAGAGATGGGATCCTACGAGCAGTACTTC.